This is a list of T cell receptor beta chains from one sample in a study of control samples from healthy donors and cancer patients. Some clones are missing from TCRdb's copy, which holds only in-frame ones; the method was immunoSEQ multiplex PCR. The table includes approximately 120,000 clones, more than 85% detected once. Source material: blood. These receptors all stem from a man in his late teens or twenties in good health. Each CDR3 is given with its conserved first and last residue. The D gene is left open where the match is weak. Not all rows give a size; the values are once, few, many and, for expanded clones, a class.

TRBJ1-5 once TRBV30 . CAWSVDSNQPQHF TGTGCCTGGAGTGTGGACAGTAATCAGCCCCAGCATTTT
TRBJ1-4 few TRBV7-2 . CASSLVPGEKLFF TGTGCCAGCAGCTTAGTCCCGGGAGAAAAACTGTTTTTT
TRBJ2-1 . TRBV21-1 . CASSKSDLPSTVLSSYNEQFF TGTGCCAGCAGCAAATCAGACCTACCATCGACAGTGTTGAGCTCCTACAATGAGCAGTTCTTC
TRBJ1-1 once TRBV6-6 . CASSYLAPNTEAFF TGTGCCAGCAGTTACCTTGCCCCGAACACTGAAGCTTTCTTT
TRBJ1-1 . TRBV6-1 . CASSEAGRTEAFF TGTGCCAGCAGTGAAGCGGGGAGGACTGAAGCTTTCTTT
TRBJ2-5 . TRBV7-7 . CASTPTGQETQYF TGTGCTAGCACCCCCACGGGGCAAGAGACCCAGTACTTC
TRBJ1-1 . TRBV25-1 . CASRMTQNTEAFF TGTGCCAGCAGGATGACGCAGAACACTGAAGCTTTCTTT
TRBJ2-7 . TRBV3-1/TRBV3-2 TRBD2 CASRDPKRDFYEQYF TGTGCCAGCAGGGATCCGAAGCGGGACTTCTACGAGCAGTACTTC
TRBJ2-7 . TRBV7-2 TRBD1 CASSLDGGTGATYEQYF TGTGCCAGCAGCTTAGATGGTGGGACAGGGGCGACCTACGAGCAGTACTTC
TRBJ2-2 . TRBV5-1 . CASSLDGSGELFF TGCGCCAGCAGCTTGGACGGGTCCGGGGAGCTGTTTTTT
TRBJ2-5 . TRBV12-3/TRBV12-4 . CASSFIVGTQYF TGTGCCAGCAGTTTTATCGTCGGGACCCAGTACTTC
TRBJ1-1 . TRBV7-9 . CASSLRGMNTEAFF TGTGCCAGCAGCCTCCGGGGGATGAACACTGAAGCTTTCTTT
TRBJ1-5 once TRBV7-8 TRBD1 CASSYMGQLNQPQHF TGTGCCAGCAGCTATATGGGACAGCTTAATCAGCCCCAGCATTTT
TRBJ1-1 once TRBV11-2 . CASSLDLNTEAFF TGTGCCAGCAGCTTAGACCTGAACACTGAAGCTTTCTTT
TRBJ1-2 . TRBV27 TRBD1 CASRAGTGNYGYTF TGTGCCAGCAGAGCCGGGACAGGGAACTATGGCTACACCTTC
TRBJ2-7 . TRBV7-6 . CASSLVTGWQHYEQYF TGTGCCAGCAGCTTAGTCACGGGGTGGCAGCACTACGAGCAGTACTTC
TRBJ2-2 . TRBV11-3 . CASSFGGGRTGELFF TGTGCCAGCAGCTTTGGGGGAGGTCGGACCGGGGAGCTGTTTTTT
TRBJ2-4 once TRBV6-1 . CASSEGLTGSQNIQYF TGTGCCAGCAGTGAAGGGCTCACGGGTTCCCAAAACATTCAGTACTTC
TRBJ2-1 . TRBV9 TRBD2 CASSISGSKHYNEQFF TGTGCCAGCAGCATCAGCGGGAGCAAGCACTACAATGAGCAGTTCTTC
TRBJ1-2 . TRBV12-3/TRBV12-4 . CASSLPRGDGYTF TGTGCCAGCAGTTTACCTCGGGGGGATGGCTACACCTTC
TRBJ1-1 . TRBV7-3 . CASSLTGGNTEAFF TGTGCCAGCAGCTTAACGGGTGGGAACACTGAAGCTTTCTTT
TRBJ1-1 . TRBV10-3 . CAISAGGGEAFF TGTGCCATCAGTGCCGGTGGGGGAGAAGCTTTCTTT
TRBJ2-7 . TRBV27 TRBD2 CASCLFGSGGRGEQYF TGTGCCAGCTGTTTATTTGGTAGCGGGGGCCGGGGGGAGCAGTACTTC
TRBJ2-1 . TRBV30 . CAQWTHKNNEQFF TGTGCACAGTGGACCCATAAAAACAATGAGCAGTTCTTC
TRBJ2-7 . TRBV4-3 TRBD1 CASSQDYATGGTEQYF TGCGCCAGCAGCCAAGATTACGCGACAGGGGGCACCGAGCAGTACTTC
TRBJ2-3 . TRBV7-2 TRBD2 CASSLALAGEGGTDTQYF TGTGCCAGCAGCTTAGCACTAGCGGGAGAAGGGGGCACAGATACGCAGTATTTT
TRBJ2-1 . TRBV3-1/TRBV3-2 . CASSPRGLTYNEQFF TGTGCCAGCAGCCCGAGGGGACTCACCTACAATGAGCAGTTCTTC
TRBJ1-1 . TRBV6-5 . CASSYESRGDTEAFF TGTGCCAGCAGTTACGAAAGCCGGGGGGACACTGAAGCTTTCTTT
TRBJ1-1 . TRBV28 . CASSFGTGVMSTEAFF TGTGCCAGCAGTTTCGGGACGGGGGTAATGAGTACTGAAGCTTTCTTT
TRBJ1-1 few TRBV3-1/TRBV3-2 TRBD1 CASSQGGGTGGTEAFF TGTGCCAGCAGCCAAGGGGGAGGGACAGGGGGCACTGAAGCTTTCTTT
TRBJ2-1 . TRBV24-1 TRBD2 CATSDSYGVGTSGSNEQFF TGTGCCACCAGTGATTCCTATGGGGTGGGGACTAGCGGGAGTAATGAGCAGTTCTTC
TRBJ2-7 . TRBV4-3 . CASSQESSGAYEQYF TGCGCCAGCAGCCAAGAGTCGTCAGGGGCCTACGAGCAGTACTTC
TRBJ2-1 once TRBV10-1 TRBD2 CASSHREVLYNEQFF TGCGCCAGCAGTCATCGGGAGGTCCTATACAATGAGCAGTTCTTC
TRBJ2-3 . TRBV9 . CASSVPPIRPGTDTQYF TGTGCCAGCAGCGTCCCCCCCATCCGACCTGGCACAGATACGCAGTATTTT
TRBJ2-1 . TRBV24-1 TRBD1 CATSGRGRSGNEQFF TGTGCCACCAGTGGCAGGGGGCGTAGCGGCAATGAGCAGTTCTTC
TRBJ2-7 . TRBV5-4 . CASSLRGREQYF TGTGCCAGCAGCTTGAGAGGGAGGGAGCAGTACTTC
TRBJ2-3 once TRBV11-2 . CASSSGDTQYF TGTGCCAGCAGTAGTGGAGATACGCAGTATTTT
TRBJ2-7 . TRBV7-8 . CASSLDFGGVPSYEQYF TGTGCCAGCAGCTTAGACTTCGGCGGAGTTCCTTCCTACGAGCAGTACTTC
TRBJ2-1 . TRBV24-1 . CATSDNTGSSYNEQFF TGTGCCACCAGTGATAATACAGGGAGTTCCTACAATGAGCAGTTCTTC
TRBJ2-5 . TRBV10-1 . CASPCAEWCDKETQYF TGCGCCAGCCCGTGTGCGGAATGGTGTGACAAAGAGACCCAGTACTTC
TRBJ2-1 . TRBV9 TRBD2 CASSPGGGSYNEQFF TGTGCCAGCAGCCCTGGGGGGGGCTCCTACAATGAGCAGTTCTTC
TRBJ2-7 . TRBV28 TRBD1 CASSSFNRGSYEQYF TGTGCCAGCAGCAGTTTCAACAGGGGCTCCTACGAGCAGTACTTC
TRBJ2-5 . TRBV10-1 TRBD2 CASSEKVGPGTSGRARSLQTQYF TGCGCCAGCAGTGAGAAGGTCGGTCCCGGGACTAGCGGGAGGGCTCGCAGTCTCCAGACCCAGTACTTC
TRBJ1-1 . TRBV27 . CASSLGAALNTEAFF TGTGCCAGCAGTTTAGGGGCAGCCTTGAACACTGAAGCTTTCTTT
TRBJ2-7 . TRBV27 . CASSLVGRGAYEQYF TGTGCCAGCAGTCTGGTGGGGAGGGGGGCCTACGAGCAGTACTTC
TRBJ2-7 . TRBV19 . CASSIRGRLPYEQYF TGTGCCAGTAGTATACGGGGGAGGCTCCCCTACGAGCAGTACTTC
TRBJ1-1 . TRBV7-2 . CASSFRNTEAFF TGTGCCAGCAGCTTCCGGAACACTGAAGCTTTCTTT
TRBJ1-2 . TRBV30 . CAWSTGPRYGYTF TGTGCCTGGAGTACCGGGCCCCGATATGGCTACACCTTC
TRBJ1-5 once TRBV6-6 . CASSGRGNQPQHF TGTGCCAGCTCGGGACGGGGCAATCAGCCCCAGCATTTT
TRBJ1-2 . TRBV30 . CAWSAPFYGYTF TGTGCCTGGAGCGCTCCCTTCTATGGCTACACCTTC
TRBJ1-2 once TRBV20-1 . CSARGKGPRTF TGCAGTGCTAGAGGCAAGGGACCTCGGACCTTC
TRBJ1-2 few TRBV6-5 TRBD1 CASSSTGNYGYTF TGTGCCAGCAGCTCGACAGGGAACTATGGCTACACCTTC
TRBJ2-1 once TRBV7-3 TRBD2 CASSHQGPRLIAGSYNEQFF TGTGCCAGCAGCCACCAGGGACCGCGACTAATAGCGGGCTCCTACAATGAGCAGTTCTTC
TRBJ2-7 . TRBV19 . CASSISRSSYEQYF TGTGCCAGTAGTATCAGTAGGAGCTCCTACGAGCAGTACTTC
TRBJ2-5 . TRBV7-3 . CASSKRGDEETQYF TGTGCCAGCAGCAAAAGGGGGGACGAAGAGACCCAGTACTTC
TRBJ2-1 once TRBV24-1 TRBD1 CATSDSPGTADYNEQFF TGTGCCACCAGTGATTCTCCCGGGACAGCGGATTACAATGAGCAGTTCTTC
TRBJ1-2 . TRBV2 . CASSELGQLYGYTF TGTGCCAGCAGTGAATTAGGACAGCTCTATGGCTACACCTTC
TRBJ2-3 once TRBV3-1/TRBV3-2 . CASSQDRGWGRCDTQYF TGTGCCAGCAGCCAAGACCGGGGCTGGGGGAGATGCGATACGCAGTATTTT
TRBJ2-7 . TRBV9 . CASSVDLKGEQYF TGTGCCAGCAGCGTAGATCTTAAAGGGGAGCAGTACTTC